The text below deals with one T cell receptor (beta chain). The antigen remains undetermined. CDR1 and CDR2 (germline): SGHRS, YFSETQ. With 0 bases removed from V and 12 bases from J, the gap between germline ends came to 19 bases. The CDR3 spans 15 residues. All of the isolated RNA was reverse transcribed, so expressed TCRB transcripts were sequenced. Sequenced by immunoSEQ multiplex PCR; TCRdb stores in-frame clones only, minus some. The sample holds hundreds of thousands of clones, more than 12% seen once. These data belong to a study of beta chain features in type 1 diabetes. General study results and limits: All four CD4+ subsets from Type 1 diabetes patients carried moderately but significantly shorter TCRB CDR3s.

The collection from each donor was one heparinised blood draw averaging approximately 110 mL. This chain joins TRBV5-1 and TRBJ2-1; D might be TRBD1 (6 bases). The sequence was collected from a man aged 18 to 35 with type 1 diabetes. The sequenced material came from naive CD4+ T cells from blood. In DNA form, the CDR3 reads TGCGCCAGCAGCTTGGCAGGGGCCACCGTCTCGGGGCAGTTCTTC. Translating gives CASSLAGATVSGQFF.